Each of the 27 T cell receptor beta chains below was sequenced from the same sample in a study of T-cell memory formation after mild COVID-19. TCRdb passed the 5' RACE reads through MiXCR, listing each CDR3 protein once. The sample records approximately 430,000 distinct CDR3 sequences, 23% being singletons. The sequenced sample consisted of PBMCs or a T cell subset sorted from them (not recorded which). The receptors were gathered from an adult woman who had mild COVID-19 (a few samples of this study predate the infection). Cell type and time point are not known.

The table lists this clonotype with a few counts. The rearrangement links TRBV5-1 to TRBJ2-2, with 7 positions matching TRBD1. The CDR3 sequence is 14 residues long. With V trimmed by 1 base and J by 6 bases, 3 bases remained unmatched. Germline CDR1 reads SGHRS; CDR2 reads YFSETQ. The CDR3 sequence: CASSLRTGSGELFF. DNA of the CDR3: TGCGCCAGCAGCTTGAGGACAGGATCCGGGGAGCTGTTTTTT.

This clonotype was seen a handful of times. The chain employs TRBV7-2 and TRBJ2-1; D call uncertain. Germline assignment: CDR1 SGHTA and CDR2 FQGNSA. The ends were cut back, 0 bases at V and 12 bases at J, with 6 bases in the middle. The CDR3 loop spans 11 amino acids. Here the CDR3 reads CASSLATGQFF. The CDR3 nucleotides read TGTGCCAGCAGCTTAGCTACGGGGCAGTTCTTC.

V and J are TRBV12-3 or TRBV12-4 and TRBJ2-5; TRBD2 aligns across 8 bases. The CDR3 contains 15 residues. Trimming at V came to 6 bases and at J to 7 bases, leaving 13 bases not matched to a gene. The CDR3 loop reads CASRPRGREARTQYF. The DNA for the CDR3 is TGTGCCAGCAGACCACGGGGGCGGGAGGCGAGGACCCAGTACTTC.

This clonotype was observed a handful of times. The V call is TRBV6-6, the J call TRBJ1-3; TRBD1 might be the D (5 bases). This CDR3 contains 16 residues. Per the germline V gene, CDR1 is MNHNY and CDR2 is SVGAGI (reference sequence). V gave up 8 bases and J gave up 0 bases, with 17 bases separating them. Here the CDR3 reads CASGDAGRNSGNTIYF. CDR3 DNA: TGTGCCAGCGGGGACGCGGGACGCAACTCTGGAAACACCATATATTTT.

To note about this clonotype: Because it lacks the conserved phenylalanine or tryptophan at the end, this CDR3 is likely a read error. No DNA is shown, since the ends of the CDR3 on it are uncertain; the CDR3 is the one TCRdb lists. The chain is built from TRBV12-3 or TRBV12-4 and TRBJ2-5; TRBD1, the table's D call, lacks a check against the DNA. Inclusive of both ends, the CDR3 amounts to 13 amino acids. The CDR3 protein is CASSLARMAGEQI.

The CDR3 loop is CASSFSRAGDTQYF. CDR3 coding DNA: TGTGCCAGCAGCTTTAGCAGGGCGGGGGATACGCAGTATTTT. The V and J genes are TRBV7-8 and TRBJ2-3, with D perhaps TRBD2 (6 bases). CDR3 length equals 14 residues. V was trimmed by 3 bases and J by 6 bases, leaving 13 bases between them. Per germline, CDR1 SGHVS and CDR2 FQNEAQ. The full variable domain, completed using reference TRBV7-8 and TRBJ2-3, is GAGVSQSPRYKVAKRGQDVALRCDPISGHVSLFWYQQALGQGPEFLTYFQNEAQLDKSGLPSDRFFAERPEGSVSTLKIQRTQQEDSAVYLCASSFSRAGDTQYFGPGTRLTVL.

The rearrangement links TRBV30 to TRBJ1-1, with 7 bases that match TRBD1. Trimming at V came to 5 bases and at J to 0 bases, leaving 3 bases not matched to a gene. CDR3 length: 13 residues. Germline V lookup: CDR1 GTSNPN, CDR2 SVGIG (reference sequence). The CDR3 region has the DNA TGTGCCTGGGGGGGACAGATGAACACTGAAGCTTTCTTT. The encoded protein is CAWGGQMNTEAFF.

In this sample, this clonotype turned up a few times. This chain links TRBV6-5 with TRBJ2-5; 9 nucleotides match TRBD1. CDR1 and CDR2 from the germline V gene are MNHEY and SVGAGI. The V and J ends lost 7 bases and 5 bases, in that order; junction bases with no gene match: 11. The CDR3 is made up of 15 amino acids. The CDR3 DNA follows: TGTGCCAGCAATGCACCGGGACAGGGTTTTGAGACCCAGTACTTC. This translates into CASNAPGQGFETQYF.

This clonotype has a handful of counts. The chain recombines TRBV4-2 with TRBJ2-1; 7 bases line up with TRBD2. This CDR3 has 16 residues. The V gene's germline CDR1 is LGHNA and CDR2 YNFKEQ. V was clipped by 0 bases and J by 6 bases; unmatched bases: 8. In DNA form, the CDR3 reads TGTGCCAGCAGCCAAGACCGACTAGCATTTGGCAATGAGCAGTTCTTC. It yields the protein CASSQDRLAFGNEQFF.

This clonotype was counted many times. V usage is TRBV11-3 and J usage is TRBJ2-1, with 12 positions matching TRBD1. Germline V lookup: CDR1 SGHNT, CDR2 YENEEA. V gave up 5 bases and J gave up 9 bases; unmatched junction bases: 8. The CDR3 covers 15 residues. The CDR3 coding sequence is TGTGCCAGCAGCCAACCGGGACAGGGGGCACGTGAGCAGTTCTTC. It encodes CASSQPGQGAREQFF.

V usage is TRBV5-6 and J usage is TRBJ1-2; TRBD1 matches at 8 bases. The CDR3 is 16 amino acids. J gave up 7 bases and V 5 bases, and 16 bases lay outside the gene matches. Germline CDR1 is SGHDT and CDR2 is YYEEEE. Written as DNA, the CDR3 is TGTGCCAGCAGACCCAACGGTGACAGGGGCTTGGTTGGCTACACCTTC. Translated, it gives CASRPNGDRGLVGYTF. The variable domain in full, with the rest retrieved from reference TRBV5-6 and TRBJ1-2, is DAGVTQSPTHLIKTRGQQVTLRCSPKSGHDTVSWYQQALGQGPQFIFQYYEEEERQRGNFPDRFSGHQFPNYSSELNVNALLLGDSALYLCASRPNGDRGLVGYTFGSGTRLTVV.

This chain links TRBV12-3 or TRBV12-4 with TRBJ2-1; 11 bases line up with TRBD2. V gave up 5 bases and J gave up 3 bases; unmatched junction bases: 6. The CDR3 totals 16 residues. CDR3 DNA sequence: TGTGCCAGCAGTCCCACCGGGACTAGCGGCTACAATGAGCAGTTCTTC. Protein sequence: CASSPTGTSGYNEQFF.

The chain uses TRBV24-1 and TRBJ1-1; 7 bases match TRBD1. Germline CDR1 and CDR2: KGHDR and SFDVKD. After removal of 3 bases from V and 1 base from J, the junction contained 4 bases not matched to a gene. The CDR3 loop spans 15 amino acids. The CDR3, as DNA: TGTGCCACCAGTGATCGACAGGGTACGAACACTGAAGCTTTCTTT. Its protein is CATSDRQGTNTEAFF.

This clonotype was observed a few times. The chain carries TRBV11-2 and TRBJ2-7; either TRBD1 or TRBD2 may fit D (5 bases each). CDR1 and CDR2 from the germline V gene are SGHAT and FQNNGV. V was pared by 3 bases and J by 3 bases, with 15 bases between. This CDR3 contains 15 residues. DNA of the CDR3: TGTGCCAGCAGCTTGGGATCTGAGGGGTACTACGAGCAGTACTTC. Its protein product is CASSLGSEGYYEQYF.

V usage is TRBV5-1 and J usage is TRBJ1-3, with 9 positions matching TRBD1. After removal of 1 base from V and 1 base from J, the junction contained 3 bases not matched to a gene. The CDR3 spans 16 residues. Germline lookup yields CDR1 SGHRS and CDR2 YFSETQ. CDR3: CASSLSGQGSGNTIYF. In DNA form, the CDR3 reads TGCGCCAGCAGCTTGTCGGGACAGGGTTCTGGAAACACCATATATTTT. Combining the CDR3 with reference TRBV5-1 and TRBJ1-3 gives the whole variable domain KAGVTQTPRYLIKTRGQQVTLSCSPISGHRSVSWYQQTPGQGLQFLFEYFSETQRNKGNFPGRFSGRQFSNSRSEMNVSTLELGDSALYLCASSLSGQGSGNTIYFGEGSWLTVV.

This chain links TRBV20-1 with TRBJ2-5; D uncertain. Germline CDR1 is DFQATT and CDR2 is SNEGSKA (reference sequence). This CDR3 spans 13 amino acids. Trimming cost V 2 bases and J 1 base, with 8 bases left between them. The CDR3 DNA reads TGCAGTGCTAGATCAAGCTCCCAAGAGACCCAGTACTTC. Its translation is CSARSSSQETQYF.

The chain carries TRBV12-3 or TRBV12-4 and TRBJ1-1, with a possible D match to TRBD1 (5 bases). The CDR3 is 17 residues long. Trimming removed 6 bases at V and 5 bases at J, with 25 bases between. The CDR3 DNA reads TGTGCCAGCAGCCGTGGCGGGGCTTTAAGGTCTCGAACTGAAGCTTTCTTT. This sequence encodes CASSRGGALRSRTEAFF.

The J gene is TRBJ1-2, the V gene TRBV5-6; D gene ambiguous. The germline V gene encodes CDR1 SGHDT and CDR2 YYEEEE. Trimming left V 0 bases short and J 7 bases short, with 7 bases between. The CDR3 totals 12 residues. The CDR3 here is CASSLGEVGYTF. CDR3 nucleotides: TGTGCCAGCAGCTTGGGGGAGGTTGGCTACACCTTC.

This clonotype was observed a few times. One base away lies a much larger clone, so this may be a sequencing read error. The chain recombines TRBV12-3 or TRBV12-4 with TRBJ1-2, with D uncertain. There are 11 residues in the CDR3. CDR3 DNA: TGTGCCAGCAGTTTAAACTCTGGCTACACCTTC. This sequence encodes CASSLNSGYTF.

This clonotype was seen a handful of times. This chain links TRBV7-9 with TRBJ1-1; D unclear. The CDR3 runs to 12 residues. Germline V gene sequence: CDR1 SEHNR, CDR2 FQNEAQ (reference sequence). V lost 5 bases to trimming and J lost 6 bases, with 10 bases between them. CDR3 in DNA: TGTGCCAGCAGCCCACGCGGTCCTGAAGCTTTCTTT. It codes for CASSPRGPEAFF.

This clonotype was seen more than once but under ten times. This chain links TRBV29-1 with TRBJ1-1, with no clear D. In germline, CDR1 is SQVTM, CDR2 ANQGSEA. The length of the CDR3 is 11 residues. Trimming left V 4 bases short and J 2 bases short, with 5 bases between. CDR3 nucleotide sequence: TGCAGCGTTGGGGAAAACACTGAAGCTTTCTTT. Amino acid sequence: CSVGENTEAFF.

This clonotype was recorded many times. This chain links TRBV18 with TRBJ2-1; D may correspond to TRBD1 or TRBD2 (6 bases each). CDR3 size: 12 residues. CDR1 KGHSH and CDR2 LQKENI come from the germline V gene. V shed 3 bases and J shed 14 bases, with 14 bases lying between them. The CDR3 region has the DNA TGTGCCAGCTCACCCAATGCAGGGGAGGAGTTCTTC. This gives the protein CASSPNAGEEFF.

This clonotype has just a few counts. V gene TRBV15 combines with J gene TRBJ2-7, with TRBD2 as a possible D gene (5 bases). Germline V lookup: CDR1 LNHNV, CDR2 YYDKDF (reference sequence). Trimming took off 2 bases at V and 0 bases at J, with 8 bases between the two ends. The CDR3 runs 14 residues. CDR3 sequence (DNA): TGTGCCACCAGCAGATCGGGGATCTCCTACGAGCAGTACTTC. Translated, it gives CATSRSGISYEQYF.

This clonotype came up a few times. The chain links TRBV6-5 to TRBJ1-2; D may be TRBD1 (6 bases). V dropped 2 bases and J dropped 8 bases, with 15 bases sitting between them. The germline CDR1 and CDR2 sequences are MNHEY and SVGAGI. This CDR3 is built from 14 residues. CDR3 in amino acids: CASSYEGHEAGYTF. DNA for the CDR3: TGTGCCAGCAGTTACGAGGGACATGAAGCAGGCTACACCTTC.

This clonotype has more than one count but fewer than ten. The chain couples TRBV15 to TRBJ2-5; D unclear. Per germline, CDR1 LNHNV and CDR2 YYDKDF (reference sequence). V was shortened by 1 base and J by 4 bases, with 4 bases between the two germline ends. This CDR3 has 12 residues. The CDR3 DNA reads as TGTGCCACCAGCAGAGGAGGAGAGACCCAGTACTTC. Protein sequence: CATSRGGETQYF.

This clonotype has just a few counts. V gene TRBV7-6 combines with J gene TRBJ1-3; D possibly corresponds to TRBD1 (6 bases). CDR3 size: 16 residues. Germline CDR1 is SGHVS and CDR2 is FNYEAQ. Trimming left V 5 bases short and J 4 bases short, with 18 bases between. CDR3 amino acids: CASSPGVRGSGNTIYF. The DNA of the CDR3 is TGTGCCAGCAGCCCAGGGGTCCGGGGGTCCGGAAACACCATATATTTT.

This clonotype was observed once. This chain joins TRBV18 and TRBJ1-1, with 7 nucleotides matching TRBD1. The V gene's germline CDR1 is KGHSH and CDR2 LQKENI. J was trimmed by 3 bases and V by 3 bases; bases with no gene match: 4. CDR3 size: 14 residues. The CDR3 spells CASSPMGQHTEAFF. CDR3 DNA: TGTGCCAGCTCACCGATGGGACAGCACACTGAAGCTTTCTTT.